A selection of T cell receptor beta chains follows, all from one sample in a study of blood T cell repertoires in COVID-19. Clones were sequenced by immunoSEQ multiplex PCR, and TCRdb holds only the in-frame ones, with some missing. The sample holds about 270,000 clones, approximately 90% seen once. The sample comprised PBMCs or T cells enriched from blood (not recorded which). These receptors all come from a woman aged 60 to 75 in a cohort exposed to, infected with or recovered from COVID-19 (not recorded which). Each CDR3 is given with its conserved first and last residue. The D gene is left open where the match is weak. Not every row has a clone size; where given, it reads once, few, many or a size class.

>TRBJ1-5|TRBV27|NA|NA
TGTGCCAGCAGTTTATCGCGGGGGGTGGGCCAGCCCCAGCATTTT
CASSLSRGVGQPQHF
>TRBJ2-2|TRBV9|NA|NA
TGTGCCAGCAGCGTAGAATGGGCGTACACCGGGGAGCTGTTTTTT
CASSVEWAYTGELFF
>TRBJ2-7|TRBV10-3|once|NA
TGTGCCATCAGTGACTTGGACGCCCGGGGGGAGCAGTACTTC
CAISDLDARGEQYF
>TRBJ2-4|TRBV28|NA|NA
TGTGCCAGCAGTTTAGCCACAATAGCCAAAAACATTCAGTACTTC
CASSLATIAKNIQYF
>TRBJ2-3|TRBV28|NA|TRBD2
TGTGCCAGCAGTTTAAAGCTAGCGGGAGTTACGCAGTATTTT
CASSLKLAGVTQYF
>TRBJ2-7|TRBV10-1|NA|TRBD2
TGCGCCAGTGCTTCGACTAGCACCCCATACGAGCAGTACTTC
CASASTSTPYEQYF
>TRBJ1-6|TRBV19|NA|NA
TGTGCCAGTAGCGGACAGTTTGGGAATTCACCCCTCCACTTT
CASSGQFGNSPLHF
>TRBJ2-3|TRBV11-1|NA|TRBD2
TGTGCCAGCAGATCTAGCGGGACGGTTGCAGATACGCAGTATTTT
CASRSSGTVADTQYF
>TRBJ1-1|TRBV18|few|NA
TGTGCCAGCTCACACACAAACACTGAAGCTTTCTTT
CASSHTNTEAFF
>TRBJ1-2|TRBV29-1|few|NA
TGCAGCGTTGAAGAGGGGGCAGGTGGCTACACCTTC
CSVEEGAGGYTF
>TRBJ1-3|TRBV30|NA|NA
TGTGCCTGGAGTGTCAATCAAGGAAACACCATATATTTT
CAWSVNQGNTIYF
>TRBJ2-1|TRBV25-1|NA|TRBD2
TGTGCCAGCAGTGACCTGACTAGCGACTACAATGAGCAGTTCTTC
CASSDLTSDYNEQFF